The source of this T cell receptor (beta chain) is a study of T cells in Graves' hyperthyroidism and ophthalmopathy. Overall study: Pretreatment peripheral blood was obtained at initial diagnosis.

Many counts were recorded for this clonotype. Its antigen is as yet unknown. Points from the study as a whole: Separating ophthalmopathy from stable hyperthyroidism was achieved by a 13 V-J model.

The germline V gene has CDR1 SNHLY and CDR2 FYNNEI. V lost 3 bases and J lost 9, with 14 bases in between. CDR3 length: 14 residues. Amplification of TCR beta CDR3 regions used RNA as the template. In the first-round RT-PCR of the TCR CDR3, the HTBI primer set was used. TCRdb ran MiXCR on the multiplex PCR reads and lists one entry per CDR3 protein. This sample has some 440,000 distinct CDR3 sequences, with about a sixth found just once. The sequenced sample was blood. V usage is TRBV2 and J usage is TRBJ1-4, with TRBD1 as a possible D gene (6 bases). The clonotype originates from a woman aged 18 to 35 with Graves' hyperthyroidism. In nucleotides, the CDR3 is TGTGCCAGCAGTGACCGACAGGTTGCGAAAAAACTGTTTTTT. Its protein is CASSDRQVAKKLFF.